These 9 T cell receptor beta chains came from one sample sequenced in a study of T-cell reconstitution after alpha-beta-depleted transplantation in children. For TCRbeta, the library was prepared with unique molecular identifiers. Using its own MiXCR run on the PCR reads, TCRdb lists one record per CDR3 protein. This repertoire shows about 240,000 distinct CDR3 sequences, roughly 25% found once; its top ten account for roughly 2.7%. The sequencing used PBMCs, collected before TCRalphabeta/CD19-depleted stem cell transplant. These receptors were taken from a girl aged 2-10 years with Fanconi anemia, due to receive a stem cell transplant.

This clonotype was seen ten or more times. The chain couples TRBV12-3 or TRBV12-4 to TRBJ2-5, with 11 bases identical to TRBD2. CDR3 length: 14 amino acids. J lost 1 base, V lost 10 bases, and 5 bases had no gene match. The CDR3 bases are TGTGCCATAGGACTAGCGGGTTTCCAAGAGACCCAGTACTTC. Its protein product is CAIGLAGFQETQYF.

This clonotype came up many times. The CDR3 is CASSWERGTSTDTQYF. The CDR3, as DNA: TGTGCCAGCAGCTGGGAGCGGGGCACTAGCACAGATACGCAGTATTTT. J is TRBJ2-3 and V is TRBV5-5, with 7 bases aligning to TRBD2. Per germline, CDR1 SGHKS and CDR2 YYEKEE (reference sequence). After removal of 3 bases from V and 0 bases from J, the junction contained 7 bases not matched to a gene. This CDR3 has 16 amino acids.

The chain uses TRBV20-1 and TRBJ2-5, with D perhaps TRBD2 (7 bases). The germline gives CDR1 DFQATT, CDR2 SNEGSKA (reference sequence). Trimming shortened V by 3 bases and J by 0 bases, and 8 bases separated the two germline ends. The CDR3 contains 13 residues. The CDR3 region is CSASGGHQETQYF. CDR3 in DNA: TGCAGTGCTAGCGGGGGGCACCAAGAGACCCAGTACTTC.

This rearrangement joins TRBV25-1 to TRBJ1-6; 10 nucleotides line up with TRBD1. Germline V gene lookup returns CDR1 MGHDK and CDR2 SYGVNS. The CDR3 consists of 16 residues. J gave up 10 bases and V 1 base, and 7 bases lay outside the gene matches. The CDR3 reads CASSESRTGGGSPLHF. Written as DNA, the CDR3 is TGTGCCAGCAGTGAATCGAGGACAGGGGGGGGGTCACCCCTCCACTTT.

On this clonotype itself: Just one base apart from a much larger clone, this may be a read error. The chain joins TRBV12-3 or TRBV12-4 to TRBJ1-1; D remains unclear. V gave up 3 bases and J gave up 8 bases, with 10 bases separating them. CDR3 size: 12 residues. The CDR3 loop reads CASSFSPVEAFF. The DNA for the CDR3 is TGTGCCAGCAGTTTTTCCCCAGTAGAAGCTTTCTTT.

The chain is built from TRBV7-9 and TRBJ2-7; 10 bases agree with TRBD1. Germline V gives CDR1 SEHNR, CDR2 FQNEAQ (reference sequence). V shed 5 bases, J shed 4 bases, and the junction held 5 bases outside the gene matches. This CDR3 is built from 14 residues. This chain's CDR3 is CASSPDRGEYEQYF. The DNA for the CDR3 is TGTGCCAGCAGCCCGGACAGGGGGGAGTACGAGCAGTACTTC.

This clonotype occurred many times. V usage is TRBV20-1 and J usage is TRBJ2-1, with 8 bases matching TRBD1. The CDR3 spans 14 residues. V was pared by 4 bases and J by 4 bases, with 6 bases of the junction left unmatched. Germline V gene data show CDR1 as DFQATT and CDR2 as SNEGSKA (reference sequence). CDR3 sequence (DNA): TGCAGTGCTATGGACAGGGTAAGATACAATGAGCAGTTCTTC. This encodes CSAMDRVRYNEQFF.

The chain is built from TRBV20-1 and TRBJ2-7; D is unresolved. The CDR3 has 13 residues. V was clipped by 6 bases and J by 2 bases, with 14 bases between them. Per germline, CDR1 DFQATT and CDR2 SNEGSKA (reference sequence). In nucleotides, the CDR3 is TGCAGTGCCCGCATGGGCGGCGCCTACGAGCAGTACTTC. This gives the protein CSARMGGAYEQYF.

V and J are TRBV6-5 and TRBJ2-5, with D perhaps TRBD1 (5 bases). Germline lookup yields CDR1 MNHEY and CDR2 SVGAGI. Trimming removed 2 bases from V and 5 bases from J, with 12 bases in between. CDR3 length: 14 residues. CDR3 residues: CASSYVSGLETQYF. The CDR3 nucleotides are TGTGCCAGCAGTTACGTGTCAGGGTTGGAGACCCAGTACTTC.